Listed below are T cell receptor beta chains from one sample, sequenced in a study of T cell changes during pregnancy in multiple sclerosis. Assay used: immunoSEQ multiplex PCR; TCRdb lists only in-frame clones, some missing. Of under 85,000 clones listed, roughly nine tenths were seen once; the top ten hold under 0.3%. This specimen consisted of CD4+ T cells from peripheral blood mononuclear cells, obtained in the third trimester of pregnancy. The source is a female donor in good health, enrolled as a control in a pregnancy study. Each CDR3 is given with its conserved first and last residue. The order of the fields is D gene, clone size, J gene, V gene, CDR3 DNA, CDR3 protein. A D gene is named only where the DNA matches it firmly. Rows give clone size only sometimes, using once, few, many, or a class for an expanded clone.

d_gene: TRBD1
abundance: -
j_gene: TRBJ2-7
v_gene: TRBV5-5
CDR3nt: TGTGCCAGCAGCTTGGGGGGACAGGGGGCTCATTACGAGCAGTACTTC
CDR3aa: CASSLGGQGAHYEQYF

d_gene: -
abundance: few
j_gene: TRBJ1-6
v_gene: TRBV14
CDR3nt: TGTGCCAGCAGCCAAGTACAGGGCAATTCACCCCTCCACTTT
CDR3aa: CASSQVQGNSPLHF

d_gene: TRBD1
abundance: few
j_gene: TRBJ1-2
v_gene: TRBV9
CDR3nt: TGTGCCAGCAGCGGAGGGGACAGAAGAGATGGCTACACCTTC
CDR3aa: CASSGGDRRDGYTF

d_gene: -
abundance: once
j_gene: TRBJ1-4
v_gene: TRBV5-1
CDR3nt: TGCGCCAGCAGCTTGTTTGGGAGCGATGAAAAACTGTTTTTT
CDR3aa: CASSLFGSDEKLFF

d_gene: -
abundance: -
j_gene: TRBJ1-1
v_gene: TRBV21-1
CDR3nt: TGTGCCAGCAGCAAGGGGACAGGGGTCAACACTGAAGCTTTCTTT
CDR3aa: CASSKGTGVNTEAFF

d_gene: TRBD1
abundance: -
j_gene: TRBJ2-3
v_gene: TRBV23-1
CDR3nt: TGCGCCAGCAGTCAATCTGCGGACAGGGACCCACCCACAGATACGCAGTATTTT
CDR3aa: CASSQSADRDPPTDTQYF

d_gene: TRBD2
abundance: -
j_gene: TRBJ2-3
v_gene: TRBV30
CDR3nt: TGTGCCTCACTCGAGCGGGGGAGCACAGATACGCAGTATTTT
CDR3aa: CASLERGSTDTQYF

d_gene: -
abundance: -
j_gene: TRBJ1-1
v_gene: TRBV6-1
CDR3nt: TGTGCCAGCCTCCCAGGACTCAAGAACACTGAAGCTTTCTTT
CDR3aa: CASLPGLKNTEAFF

d_gene: TRBD2
abundance: -
j_gene: TRBJ2-3
v_gene: TRBV28
CDR3nt: TGTGCCAGCAGTGGATCAGGCGGGGGGCGGACAGATACGCAGTATTTT
CDR3aa: CASSGSGGGRTDTQYF

d_gene: -
abundance: -
j_gene: TRBJ1-1
v_gene: TRBV5-1
CDR3nt: TGCGCCAGCAGCTTGGGGGGACAACCGCCAGCTTTCTTT
CDR3aa: CASSLGGQPPAFF

d_gene: -
abundance: -
j_gene: TRBJ2-1
v_gene: TRBV6-5
CDR3nt: TGTGCCAGCAGTAGAGCCAATGAGCAGTTCTTC
CDR3aa: CASSRANEQFF

d_gene: -
abundance: -
j_gene: TRBJ1-1
v_gene: TRBV11-2
CDR3nt: TGTGCCAGCAGCCCACTACGGGGGATGAACACTGAAGCTTTCTTT
CDR3aa: CASSPLRGMNTEAFF

d_gene: TRBD2
abundance: -
j_gene: TRBJ2-7
v_gene: TRBV6-5
CDR3nt: TGTGCCAGCAGCCTAGGGGCTAGCGGGGCCTACGAGCAGTACTTC
CDR3aa: CASSLGASGAYEQYF